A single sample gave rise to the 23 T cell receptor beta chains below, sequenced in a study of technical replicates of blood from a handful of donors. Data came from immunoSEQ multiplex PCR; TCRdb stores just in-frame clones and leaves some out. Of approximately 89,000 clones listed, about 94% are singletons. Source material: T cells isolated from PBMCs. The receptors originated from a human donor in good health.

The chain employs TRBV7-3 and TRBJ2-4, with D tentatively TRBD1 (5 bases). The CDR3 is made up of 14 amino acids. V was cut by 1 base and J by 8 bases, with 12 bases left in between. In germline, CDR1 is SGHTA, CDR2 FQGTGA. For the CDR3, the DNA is TGTGCCAGCAGCTTAAAGAGGACAACAGACATTCAGTACTTC. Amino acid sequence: CASSLKRTTDIQYF.

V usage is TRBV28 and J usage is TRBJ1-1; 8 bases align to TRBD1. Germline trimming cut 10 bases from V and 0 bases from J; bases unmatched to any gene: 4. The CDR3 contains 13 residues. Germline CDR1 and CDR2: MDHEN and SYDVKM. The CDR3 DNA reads TGTGCCATCCAGACAGGGGTGAACACTGAAGCTTTCTTT. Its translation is CAIQTGVNTEAFF.

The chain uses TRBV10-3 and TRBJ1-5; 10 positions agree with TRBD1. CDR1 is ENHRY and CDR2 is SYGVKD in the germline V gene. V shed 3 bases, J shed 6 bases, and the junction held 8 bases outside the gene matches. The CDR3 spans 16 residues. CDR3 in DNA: TGTGCCATCAGTGACCCCGGGACAGGGGAAGGTCAGCCCCAGCATTTT. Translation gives CAISDPGTGEGQPQHF.

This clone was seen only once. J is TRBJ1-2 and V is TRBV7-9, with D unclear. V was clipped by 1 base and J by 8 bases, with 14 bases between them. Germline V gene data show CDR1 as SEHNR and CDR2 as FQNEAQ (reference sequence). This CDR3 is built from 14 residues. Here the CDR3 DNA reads TGTGCCAGCAGCTTAGGCAGGATAACCGACGGCTACACCTTC. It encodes CASSLGRITDGYTF.

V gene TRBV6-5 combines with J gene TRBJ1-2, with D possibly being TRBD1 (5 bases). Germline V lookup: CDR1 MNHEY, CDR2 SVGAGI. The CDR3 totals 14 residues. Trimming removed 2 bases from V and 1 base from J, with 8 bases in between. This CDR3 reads CASSYGADNYGYTF. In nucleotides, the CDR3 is TGTGCCAGCAGTTACGGGGCTGATAACTATGGCTACACCTTC.

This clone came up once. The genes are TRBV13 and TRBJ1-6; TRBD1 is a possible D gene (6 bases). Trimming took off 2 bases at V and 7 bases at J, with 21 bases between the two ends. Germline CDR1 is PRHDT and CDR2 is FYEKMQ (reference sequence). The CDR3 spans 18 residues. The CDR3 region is CASSLTRGTRTPNSPLHF. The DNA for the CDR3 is TGTGCCAGCAGCTTAACTAGGGGGACTAGGACCCCAAATTCACCCCTCCACTTT.

In DNA, the CDR3 is TGTGCCAGCAGTTTCCAATTTAGCACAGATACGCAGTATTTT. It encodes CASSFQFSTDTQYF. The genes are TRBV6-1 and TRBJ2-3; D is uncertain. The germline V and J ends were trimmed by 5 bases and 0 bases, with 9 bases remaining between them. CDR1 and CDR2 (germline): MNHNS, SASEGT. CDR3 length: 14 residues.

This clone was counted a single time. Here the CDR3 reads CAIGLEGGYYNEQFF. For the CDR3, the DNA is TGTGCCATCGGCCTTGAGGGGGGGTACTACAATGAGCAGTTCTTC. The chain joins TRBV10-3 to TRBJ2-1; a possible D gene is TRBD2 (7 bases). Trimming took off 8 bases at V and 3 bases at J, with 17 bases between the two ends. The CDR3 contains 15 residues. Germline V gene lookup returns CDR1 ENHRY and CDR2 SYGVKD.

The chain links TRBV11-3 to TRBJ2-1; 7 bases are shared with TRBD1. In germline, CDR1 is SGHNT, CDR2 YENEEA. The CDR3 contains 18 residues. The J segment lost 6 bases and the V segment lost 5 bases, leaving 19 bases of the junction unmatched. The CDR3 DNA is TGTGCCAGCAGCCCAGGGGGAGTTTTGGGGTTACTGGGCAATGAGCAGTTCTTC. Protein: CASSPGGVLGLLGNEQFF.

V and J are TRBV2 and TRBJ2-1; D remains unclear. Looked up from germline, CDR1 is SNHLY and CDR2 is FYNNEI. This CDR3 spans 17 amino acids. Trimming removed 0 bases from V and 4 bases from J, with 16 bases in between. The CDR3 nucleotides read TGTGCCAGCAGTGAAGCGGAGACCCGTACATTTTACAATGAGCAGTTCTTC. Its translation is CASSEAETRTFYNEQFF.

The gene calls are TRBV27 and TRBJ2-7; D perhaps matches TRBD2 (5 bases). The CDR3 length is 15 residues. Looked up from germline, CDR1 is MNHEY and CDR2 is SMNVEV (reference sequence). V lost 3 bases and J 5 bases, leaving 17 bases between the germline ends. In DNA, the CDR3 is TGTGCCAGCAGTTTTTCCTCGACGGGGTCGGACGAGCAGTACTTC. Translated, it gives CASSFSSTGSDEQYF.

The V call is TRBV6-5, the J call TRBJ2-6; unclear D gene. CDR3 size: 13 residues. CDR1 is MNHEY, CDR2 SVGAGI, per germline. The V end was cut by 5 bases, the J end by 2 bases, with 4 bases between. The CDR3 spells CASSPTGANVLTF. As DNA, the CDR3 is TGTGCCAGCAGTCCTACTGGGGCCAACGTCCTGACTTTC.

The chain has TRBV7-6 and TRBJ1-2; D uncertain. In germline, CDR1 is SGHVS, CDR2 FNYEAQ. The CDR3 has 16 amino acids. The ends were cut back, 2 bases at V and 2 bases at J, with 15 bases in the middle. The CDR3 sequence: CASSLSVAGTNYGYTF. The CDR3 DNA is TGTGCCAGCAGCTTATCCGTTGCGGGAACCAACTATGGCTACACCTTC. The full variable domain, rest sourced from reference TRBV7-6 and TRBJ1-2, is GAGVSQSPRYKVTKRGQDVALRCDPISGHVSLYWYRQALGQGPEFLTYFNYEAQQDKSGLPNDRFSAERPEGSISTLTIQRTEQRDSAMYRCASSLSVAGTNYGYTFGSGTRLTVV.

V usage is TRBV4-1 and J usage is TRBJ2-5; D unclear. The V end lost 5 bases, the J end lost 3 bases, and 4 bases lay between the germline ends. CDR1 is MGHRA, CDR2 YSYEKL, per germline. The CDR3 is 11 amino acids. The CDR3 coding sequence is TGCGCCAGCAGCTTCGAAGAGACCCAGTACTTC. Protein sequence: CASSFEETQYF.

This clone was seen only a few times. CDR3: CASRGRGPINQPQHF. The CDR3 nucleotides read TGTGCCAGCAGGGGCAGGGGGCCCATCAATCAGCCCCAGCATTTT. The V call is TRBV2, the J call TRBJ1-5; 8 bases fit TRBD1. V lost 6 bases, J lost 3 bases, and 7 bases stayed unmatched. This CDR3 has 15 amino acids. Germline CDR1 is SNHLY and CDR2 is FYNNEI.

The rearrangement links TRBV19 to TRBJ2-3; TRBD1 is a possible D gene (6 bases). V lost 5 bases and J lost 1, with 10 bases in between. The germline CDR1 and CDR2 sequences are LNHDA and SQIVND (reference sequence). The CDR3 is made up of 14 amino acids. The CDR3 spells CASSVNRGTDTQYF. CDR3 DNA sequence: TGTGCCAGTAGTGTAAACAGGGGCACAGATACGCAGTATTTT. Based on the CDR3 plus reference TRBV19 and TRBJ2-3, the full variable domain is DGGITQSPKYLFRKEGQNVTLSCEQNLNHDAMYWYRQDPGQGLRLIYYSQIVNDFQKGDIAEGYSVSREKKESFPLTVTSAQKNPTAFYLCASSVNRGTDTQYFGPGTRLTVL.

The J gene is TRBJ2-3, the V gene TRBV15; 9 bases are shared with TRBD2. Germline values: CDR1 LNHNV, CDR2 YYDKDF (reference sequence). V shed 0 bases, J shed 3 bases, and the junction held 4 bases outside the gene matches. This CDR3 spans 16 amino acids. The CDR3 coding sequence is TGTGCCACCAGCAGAGACAGGGGACTAGCAACAGATACGCAGTATTTT. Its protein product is CATSRDRGLATDTQYF.

The chain's CDR3 is CASSEAGAQETQYF. CDR3 sequence (DNA): TGTGCCAGCAGTGAAGCGGGGGCCCAAGAGACCCAGTACTTC. V gene TRBV28 combines with J gene TRBJ2-5, with 8 nucleotides matching TRBD2. CDR1 is MDHEN and CDR2 is SYDVKM in the germline V gene. V trimming: 5 bases; J trimming: 1 base; junction bases outside the gene matches: 3. The CDR3 has 14 amino acids. Filled out from reference TRBV28 and TRBJ2-5, the complete variable domain reads DVKVTQSSRYLVKRTGEKVFLECVQDMDHENMFWYRQDPGLGLRLIYFSYDVKMKEKGDIPEGYSVSREKKERFSLILESASTNQTSMYLCASSEAGAQETQYFGPGTRLLVL.

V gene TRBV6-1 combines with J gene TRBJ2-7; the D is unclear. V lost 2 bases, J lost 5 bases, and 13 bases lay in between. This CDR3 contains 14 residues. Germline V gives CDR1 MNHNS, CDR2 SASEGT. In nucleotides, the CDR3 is TGTGCCAGCAGTGAACCCGACAATTCCCACGAGCAGTACTTC. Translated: CASSEPDNSHEQYF.

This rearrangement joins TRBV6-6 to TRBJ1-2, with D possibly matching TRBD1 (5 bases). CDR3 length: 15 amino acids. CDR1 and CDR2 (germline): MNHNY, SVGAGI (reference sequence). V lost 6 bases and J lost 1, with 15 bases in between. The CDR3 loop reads CASRSHSTVNYGYTF. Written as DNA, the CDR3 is TGTGCCAGCAGGTCCCACTCGACAGTTAACTATGGCTACACCTTC.

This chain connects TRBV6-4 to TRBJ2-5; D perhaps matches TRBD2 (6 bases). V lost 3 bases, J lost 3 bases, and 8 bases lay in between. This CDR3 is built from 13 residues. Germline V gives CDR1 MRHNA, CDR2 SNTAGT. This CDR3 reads CASSEVAEETQYF. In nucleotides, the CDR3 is TGTGCCAGCAGTGAGGTAGCGGAAGAGACCCAGTACTTC.

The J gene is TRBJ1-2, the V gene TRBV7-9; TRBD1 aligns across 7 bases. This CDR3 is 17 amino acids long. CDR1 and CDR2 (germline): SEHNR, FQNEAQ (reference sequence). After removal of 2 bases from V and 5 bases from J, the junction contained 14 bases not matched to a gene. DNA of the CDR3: TGTGCCAGCAGCTTATTGTTCAGGGGGACAGCCCTTTATGGCTACACCTTC. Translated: CASSLLFRGTALYGYTF.

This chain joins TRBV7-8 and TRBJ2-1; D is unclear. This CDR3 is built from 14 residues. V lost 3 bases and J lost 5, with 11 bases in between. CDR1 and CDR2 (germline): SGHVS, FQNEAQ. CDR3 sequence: CASSFMRSDNEQFF. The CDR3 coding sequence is TGTGCCAGCAGCTTTATGCGGTCCGACAATGAGCAGTTCTTC.